This T cell receptor (beta chain) emerged from a study of T cell responses to AZD1222 COVID-19 vaccine. Overall study results and limits: Spike-specific TCR breadth and depth grew following two AZD1222 doses. Seropositive at baseline were only a handful of AZD1222 recipients.

The germline V gene has CDR1 LGHNA and CDR2 YSLEER. Trimming shortened V by 4 bases and J by 0 bases, and 10 bases separated the two germline ends. The CDR3 covers 15 residues. Note on this clone: Its antigen is unknown.

Only in-frame clones appear in the TCRdb table, and some are missing; sequencing was by immunoSEQ multiplex PCR. The sample includes around 75,000 clones, 85% of them seen just once. This sample comprised peripheral blood, obtained on day 0 of AZD1222 vaccination. This chain links TRBV4-3 with TRBJ2-1; possibly TRBD2 for D (5 bases). This TCR came from an adult in good health. The CDR3 region has the DNA TGCGCCAGCAGCCGAGGGCAGAACTCCTACAATGAGCAGTTCTTC. It encodes CASSRGQNSYNEQFF.